What follows are 13 T cell receptor beta chains derived from one specimen sequenced in a study of cytomegalovirus exposure and HLA in healthy donors (dated by TCRdb to 2016 to 2017). The library was built by means of the immunoSEQ multiplex PCR assay. The multiplex PCR relied on a mix of 60 forward primers for TCR Vbeta segments and 13 reverse primers for TCR Jbeta segments. The immuneACCESS repertoire file appears here via TCRdb, limited to in-frame rearrangements. These files lack a portion of the clones; in checked studies, under half of the deficit traces to unresolved V genes, and the cause of the others is not known. This sample holds roughly 120,000 clones; around four fifths were observed only once. The ten largest clonotypes hold approximately 1% of the sample. The sequencing input was PBMCs. The receptors were gathered from a human donor in good health.

The J gene is TRBJ1-2, the V gene TRBV5-1; no clear D. Deletions cut 0 bases from V and 8 bases from J, with 11 bases between. Germline V gene data show CDR1 as SGHRS and CDR2 as YFSETQ. CDR3 length: 13 amino acids. CDR3 in amino acids: CASSLATAEGYTF. For the CDR3, the DNA is TGCGCCAGCAGCTTGGCCACAGCGGAAGGCTACACCTTC.

This clone turned up a few times. The rearrangement joins TRBV28 to TRBJ1-5, with D possibly TRBD1 on 6 matching bases. V lost 10 bases, J lost 2 bases, and 12 bases lay in between. The CDR3 contains 13 residues. Germline V gene sequence: CDR1 MDHEN, CDR2 SYDVKM. CDR3 amino acids: CAIGQGRNQPQHF. The DNA of the CDR3 is TGTGCCATAGGGCAGGGGCGCAATCAGCCCCAGCATTTT.

The V gene is TRBV18, the J gene TRBJ2-7; 9 bases agree with TRBD1. The germline V gene encodes CDR1 KGHSH and CDR2 LQKENI. The V and J ends lost 4 bases and 2 bases, in that order; junction bases with no gene match: 6. This CDR3 comprises 15 residues. CDR3 in DNA: TGTGCCAGCTCACTGGGACAGGGACTTCCCTACGAGCAGTACTTC. Protein: CASSLGQGLPYEQYF.

The chain joins TRBV5-6 to TRBJ2-7; D is ambiguous. Trimming pared 1 base from V and 6 bases from J, leaving 8 bases between. Germline values: CDR1 SGHDT, CDR2 YYEEEE. CDR3 size: 12 residues. The CDR3 is CASSLTASEQYF. Written as DNA, the CDR3 is TGTGCCAGCAGCTTGACAGCCTCCGAGCAGTACTTC.

The genes are TRBV5-1 and TRBJ1-2; the D is unclear. This CDR3 contains 15 residues. Germline V gene data show CDR1 as SGHRS and CDR2 as YFSETQ. V lost 7 bases and J lost 4, with 20 bases in between. For the CDR3, the DNA is TGCGCCAGCCGTCCCCAGGAGGGATCCCTCTATGGCTACACCTTC. Translating it yields CASRPQEGSLYGYTF.

The DNA of the CDR3 is TGTGCCAGCAACGTGAATGGAGCAACTAATGAAAAACTGTTTTTT. It encodes CASNVNGATNEKLFF. The chain joins TRBV2 to TRBJ1-4; no clear D. Germline V lookup: CDR1 SNHLY, CDR2 FYNNEI. Deletions cut 7 bases from V and 0 bases from J, with 12 bases between. The CDR3 consists of 15 residues.

The V gene is TRBV5-6, the J gene TRBJ1-4, with no clear D. The CDR3 contains 14 residues. Trimming shortened V by 2 bases and J by 3 bases, and 8 bases separated the two germline ends. Germline V gene lookup returns CDR1 SGHDT and CDR2 YYEEEE. CDR3 residues: CASSLGRPNEKLFF. The DNA for the CDR3 is TGTGCCAGCAGCTTAGGCAGGCCTAATGAAAAACTGTTTTTT.

V gene TRBV15 combines with J gene TRBJ2-3; 10 positions agree with TRBD2. J gave up 1 base and V 9 bases, and 4 bases lay outside the gene matches. CDR1 and CDR2 from the germline V gene are LNHNV and YYDKDF (reference sequence). The CDR3 extends over 14 amino acids. The CDR3 nucleotides are TGTGCCACAAGTCTAGCGGGGGGCACAGATACGCAGTATTTT. It yields the protein CATSLAGGTDTQYF.

This clone was observed a handful of times. The chain couples TRBV6-1 to TRBJ2-5; D remains unclear. CDR1 and CDR2 (germline): MNHNS, SASEGT. The V gene lost 9 bases and the J gene lost 1 base, with 12 bases spanning the gap. The CDR3 sequence is 13 residues long. CDR3 DNA sequence: TGTGCCAGTCATGTTGTCCCCCAAGAGACCCAGTACTTC. Its translation: CASHVVPQETQYF.

The chain uses TRBV28 and TRBJ2-7; TRBD1 matches 10 bases. Germline V gene data show CDR1 as MDHEN and CDR2 as SYDVKM. The CDR3 is 19 amino acids. V lost 4 bases to trimming and J lost 2 bases; unmatched junction nucleotides: 17. CDR3 nucleotides: TGTGCCAGCAGTTCTCGAAGTAGACCGGGACAGGGGCTTCCCTACGAGCAGTACTTC. As protein: CASSSRSRPGQGLPYEQYF. The full variable domain, with the rest looked up from reference TRBV28 and TRBJ2-7, is DVKVTQSSRYLVKRTGEKVFLECVQDMDHENMFWYRQDPGLGLRLIYFSYDVKMKEKGDIPEGYSVSREKKERFSLILESASTNQTSMYLCASSSRSRPGQGLPYEQYFGPGTRLTVT.

The chain uses TRBV5-6 and TRBJ1-5; TRBD1 is a possible D gene (6 bases). CDR1 is SGHDT and CDR2 is YYEEEE in the germline V gene. The V and J ends lost 4 bases and 6 bases respectively, with 17 bases between them. The CDR3 runs to 15 residues. CDR3 amino acids: CASSENRVTGQPQHF. The CDR3 bases are TGTGCCAGCAGCGAAAACAGGGTTACCGGTCAGCCCCAGCATTTT.

This clone was seen only a few times. V and J are TRBV6-6 and TRBJ1-1; 8 nucleotides line up with TRBD1. In germline, CDR1 is MNHNY, CDR2 SVGAGI (reference sequence). The CDR3 runs to 16 residues. The trim removed 1 base at V and 0 bases at J, leaving 4 bases unmatched. The CDR3 region has the DNA TGTGCCAGCAGTTACTACAGGACAGGGATGAACACTGAAGCTTTCTTT. Its translation is CASSYYRTGMNTEAFF.

The J gene is TRBJ2-7, the V gene TRBV6-6; D is possibly TRBD1 (5 bases). Trimming took off 6 bases at V and 1 base at J, with 13 bases between the two ends. CDR3 length equals 14 residues. Germline V gives CDR1 MNHNY, CDR2 SVGAGI (reference sequence). The CDR3 DNA is TGTGCCAGCAGCCGCGGCAGGACATCCTACGAGCAGTACTTC. Its protein is CASSRGRTSYEQYF.